This T cell receptor (beta chain) was identified during a study of shared clonotypes between healthy human individuals. Across the study: The plates for each donor numbered three CD4 naive, three CD4 memory, two CD8 naive and one CD8 memory.

There are 17 residues in the CDR3. Germline assignment: CDR1 SGDLS and CDR2 YYNGEE. The ends lost 0 bases at V and 4 bases at J; junction bases unmatched: 12. Study-wide points: Deeper or shallower sequencing was expected to change how clonotypes are shared among donors. The generation probabilities recorded for non-shared clonotypes fell below those of clonotypes shared by all four donors.

Authors' methods: Without quality scores, immunoSEQ junctional reads could not be filtered like full-length reads. The assay was immunoSEQ multiplex PCR, and TCRdb's table has in-frame clones only and misses some. Clone size and V and J calls were adopted from that table, with D and trimming inferred from the DNA. Of some 2,000,000 clones listed, approximately 95% were seen once; the top ten hold 0.1% to 0.15%. In regard to this clone: Its antigen remains unidentified.

The gene calls are TRBV9 and TRBJ1-2, with 7 bases lining up with TRBD1. The specimen sequenced was naive CD4+ T cells sorted from blood. Described subset: CD45RA+ positively selected. The TCR comes from a man younger than 35 in good health. The CDR3 region is CASSVDSTGQKTYGYTF. The DNA of the CDR3 is TGTGCCAGCAGCGTAGACTCCACGGGACAGAAAACCTATGGCTACACCTTC. Using reference TRBV9 and TRBJ1-2 for the parts outside the CDR3, the full variable domain is DSGVTQTPKHLITATGQRVTLRCSPRSGDLSVYWYQQSLDQGLQFLIQYYNGEERAKGNILERFSAQQFPDLHSELNLSSLELGDSALYFCASSVDSTGQKTYGYTFGSGTRLTVV.